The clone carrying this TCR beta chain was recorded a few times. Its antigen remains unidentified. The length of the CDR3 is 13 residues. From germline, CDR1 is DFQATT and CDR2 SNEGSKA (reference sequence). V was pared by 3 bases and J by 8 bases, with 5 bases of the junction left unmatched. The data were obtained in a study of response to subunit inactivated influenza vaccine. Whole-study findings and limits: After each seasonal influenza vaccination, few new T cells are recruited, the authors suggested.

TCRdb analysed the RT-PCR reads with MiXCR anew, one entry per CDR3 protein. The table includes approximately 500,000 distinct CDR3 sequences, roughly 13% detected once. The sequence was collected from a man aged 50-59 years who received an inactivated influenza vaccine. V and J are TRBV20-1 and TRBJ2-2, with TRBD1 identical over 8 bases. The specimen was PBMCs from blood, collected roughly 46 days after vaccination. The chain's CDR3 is CSASFRGLGELFF. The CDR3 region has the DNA TGCAGTGCTAGTTTCAGGGGGCTAGGGGAGCTGTTTTTT.